Following are 28 T cell receptor beta chains from one sample sequenced in a study of T cell responses to AZD1222 COVID-19 vaccine. Some clones are missing from TCRdb's copy, which holds only in-frame ones; the method was immunoSEQ multiplex PCR. Here the sample spans some 120,000 clones, about 92% being singletons. Specimen: peripheral blood, collected on day 0 of AZD1222 vaccination. Source of these receptors: an adult in good health.

The rearrangement links TRBV14 to TRBJ1-1, with D unclear. Germline V gene sequence: CDR1 SGHDN, CDR2 FVKESK. The germline V and J ends were trimmed by 0 bases and 11 bases, with 10 bases remaining between them. The CDR3 has 12 residues. CDR3 amino acids: CASSQDQRSAFF. The DNA of the CDR3 is TGTGCCAGCAGCCAAGATCAGAGGAGCGCTTTCTTT.

The chain recombines TRBV5-1 with TRBJ2-7; 10 bases line up with TRBD2. Unmatched junction bases numbered 7, after V lost 4 bases and J lost 3 bases. This CDR3 comprises 15 residues. Germline CDR1 and CDR2: SGHRS and YFSETQ. The CDR3 region has the DNA TGCGCCAGCAGCCCCTGGACTAGCGGAGACTACGAGCAGTACTTC. It is translated as CASSPWTSGDYEQYF.

The chain combines TRBV29-1 with TRBJ1-1; no firm D call. The CDR3 runs 13 residues. Trimming stripped 4 bases from V and 1 base from J, with 10 bases between. CDR1 and CDR2 from the germline V gene are SQVTM and ANQGSEA. CDR3 sequence: CSVVGVKNTEAFF. CDR3 nucleotide sequence: TGCAGCGTTGTAGGAGTAAAGAACACTGAAGCTTTCTTT. Complete variable domain (other parts from reference TRBV29-1 and TRBJ1-1): SAVISQKPSRDICQRGTSLTIQCQVDSQVTMMFWYRQQPGQSLTLIATANQGSEATYESGFVIDKFPISRPNLTFSTLTVSNMSPEDSSIYLCSVVGVKNTEAFFGQGTRLTVV.

This chain connects TRBV19 to TRBJ1-5; D is undetermined. The CDR3 totals 13 residues. The V end lost 5 bases, the J end lost 4 bases, and 9 bases lay between the germline ends. The V gene's germline CDR1 is LNHDA and CDR2 SQIVND (reference sequence). CDR3 amino acids: CASSAWENQPQHF. The CDR3 DNA reads as TGTGCCAGTAGTGCTTGGGAAAATCAGCCCCAGCATTTT.

The J gene is TRBJ1-3, the V gene TRBV6-1; possible D gene TRBD1, 5 bases. The CDR3 length is 13 residues. In germline, CDR1 is MNHNS, CDR2 SASEGT. V was cut by 2 bases and J by 3 bases, with 5 bases left in between. This CDR3 is CASSERGGNTIYF. CDR3 bases: TGTGCCAGCAGTGAAAGGGGTGGAAACACCATATATTTT.

V gene TRBV13 combines with J gene TRBJ2-7; 8 bases are a match to TRBD1. Germline CDR1 reads PRHDT; CDR2 reads FYEKMQ (reference sequence). After removal of 7 bases from V and 0 bases from J, the junction contained 8 bases not matched to a gene. The CDR3 extends over 15 amino acids. As DNA, the CDR3 is TGTGCCAGCACCCCAAAGGGACAGGCCTCCTACGAGCAGTACTTC. Its translation is CASTPKGQASYEQYF.

This rearrangement joins TRBV3-1 (or the pseudogene TRBV3-2) to TRBJ2-7, with TRBD2 identical over 11 bases. Trimming at V came to 4 bases and at J to 5 bases, leaving 7 bases not matched to a gene. The CDR3 loop spans 15 amino acids. Germline V gives CDR1 LGHDT, CDR2 YNNKEL (reference sequence). The DNA of the CDR3 is TGTGCCAGCAGCCCGACTAGCGGGATGAGGAACGAGCAGTACTTC. It encodes CASSPTSGMRNEQYF.

The chain joins TRBV23-1 to TRBJ1-4; the match to TRBD1 covers 8 bases. TRBV23-1 is classed as an ORF, of uncertain function. The CDR3 covers 15 residues. V lost 3 bases and J lost 4; bases outside the gene matches: 4. The chain's CDR3 is CASSHPGTGNEKLFF. CDR3 DNA sequence: TGCGCCAGCAGTCACCCCGGGACAGGTAATGAAAAACTGTTTTTT.

The chain recombines TRBV3-1 (or the pseudogene TRBV3-2) with TRBJ2-2; D gene uncertain. Trimming left V 4 bases short and J 7 bases short, with 19 bases between. The CDR3 consists of 16 residues. From germline, CDR1 is LGHDT and CDR2 YNNKEL (reference sequence). CDR3 in DNA: TGTGCCAGCAGCCTAGCTAGGACCTCCTCGGACGGGGAGCTGTTTTTT. Translated, it gives CASSLARTSSDGELFF.

The CDR3 is CASSPWTSGSPMREELFF. In DNA form, the CDR3 reads TGTGCCAGCAGCCCCTGGACTAGCGGGTCCCCCATGAGGGAGGAGCTGTTTTTT. V gene TRBV3-1 (or the pseudogene TRBV3-2) combines with J gene TRBJ2-2; the match to TRBD2 covers 11 bases. CDR3 size: 18 residues. V lost 4 bases and J lost 10; bases outside the gene matches: 17. Germline loops: CDR1 LGHDT, CDR2 YNNKEL (reference sequence).

The count of this clone is one. The chain carries TRBV30 and TRBJ1-3; D not certain. CDR3 length: 13 residues. Germline V gene sequence: CDR1 GTSNPN, CDR2 SVGIG (reference sequence). The V end lost 0 bases, the J end lost 1 base, and 4 bases lay between the germline ends. This CDR3 is CAWSVQSGNTIYF. The CDR3 bases are TGTGCCTGGAGTGTACAGTCTGGAAACACCATATATTTT.

The J gene is TRBJ1-3, the V gene TRBV27; D possibly corresponds to TRBD1 (5 bases). The germline V gene has CDR1 MNHEY and CDR2 SMNVEV (reference sequence). This CDR3 contains 16 residues. Trimming pared 5 bases from V and 2 bases from J, leaving 16 bases between. CDR3 sequence (DNA): TGTGCCAGCAGTATGTCAGGGTGGAGGACTGGAAACACCATATATTTT. Its protein product is CASSMSGWRTGNTIYF.

This sequence joins TRBV4-1 and TRBJ2-7, with 9 bases fitting TRBD2. This CDR3 contains 15 residues. Unmatched junction bases numbered 4, after V lost 3 bases and J lost 1 base. The germline V gene has CDR1 MGHRA and CDR2 YSYEKL. The CDR3 loop is CASSQPTSGSYEQYF. The CDR3 DNA reads as TGCGCCAGCAGCCAGCCTACTAGCGGGTCCTACGAGCAGTACTTC.

V is TRBV28 and J is TRBJ1-1, with TRBD1 as a possible D gene (5 bases). CDR3 size: 15 residues. Looked up from germline, CDR1 is MDHEN and CDR2 is SYDVKM. V dropped 2 bases and J dropped 1 base, with 11 bases sitting between them. CDR3 amino acids: CASSLIPGGNTEAFF. DNA of the CDR3: TGTGCCAGCAGTTTAATTCCTGGGGGGAACACTGAAGCTTTCTTT.

A few counts support this clone. V is TRBV6-4 and J is TRBJ2-5; maybe TRBD1 (6 bases). This CDR3 has 13 amino acids. CDR1 is MRHNA and CDR2 is SNTAGT in the germline V gene. Between the trimmed V and J ends, which lost 2 bases and 2 bases, there was a span of 6 bases. CDR3 amino acids: CASSDGTQETQYF. CDR3 sequence (DNA): TGTGCCAGCAGTGACGGGACACAAGAGACCCAGTACTTC.

The genes are TRBV27 and TRBJ2-1, with D unresolved. This CDR3 has 13 amino acids. Germline V gives CDR1 MNHEY, CDR2 SMNVEV (reference sequence). Trimming removed 2 bases at V and 0 bases at J, with 2 bases between. As DNA, the CDR3 is TGTGCCAGCAGTTTAAGCTCCTACAATGAGCAGTTCTTC. It specifies CASSLSSYNEQFF.

This rearrangement joins TRBV6-4 to TRBJ2-2, with D unclear. Trimming pared 3 bases from V and 1 base from J, leaving 12 bases between. Germline assignment: CDR1 MRHNA and CDR2 SNTAGT. CDR3 size: 16 residues. This CDR3 reads CASSEIDNRNTGELFF. As DNA, the CDR3 is TGTGCCAGCAGTGAAATAGATAACCGGAACACCGGGGAGCTGTTTTTT.

V is TRBV6-5 and J is TRBJ2-5, with 10 bases lining up with TRBD1. Per germline, CDR1 MNHEY and CDR2 SVGAGI. The CDR3 is made up of 14 amino acids. With V trimmed by 1 base and J by 5 bases, 1 base remained unmatched. The CDR3 reads CASSYLTGGETQYF. The CDR3 nucleotides are TGTGCCAGCAGTTACTTGACAGGGGGCGAGACCCAGTACTTC.

The CDR3 DNA reads as TGTGCCACCAGTCAGAGTCGTCTAGCAGACACCAATGAGCAGTTCTTC. Translated, it gives CATSQSRLADTNEQFF. The chain couples TRBV15 to TRBJ2-1; possible D gene TRBD2, 5 bases. CDR1 is LNHNV and CDR2 is YYDKDF in the germline V gene (reference sequence). V was cut by 6 bases and J by 6 bases, with 21 bases left in between. The CDR3 has 16 amino acids.

This chain uses TRBV19 with TRBJ1-5, with D unclear. This CDR3 comprises 14 residues. CDR1 is LNHDA and CDR2 is SQIVND in the germline V gene (reference sequence). V was clipped by 8 bases and J by 2 bases, with 13 bases between them. The DNA of the CDR3 is TGTGCCAGTGGCGGCGGGAGAGGCAATCAGCCCCAGCATTTT. Amino acid sequence: CASGGGRGNQPQHF.

The V and J genes are TRBV19 and TRBJ1-1; 12 bases align to TRBD1. CDR1 is LNHDA, CDR2 SQIVND, per germline (reference sequence). This CDR3 is 17 amino acids long. With V trimmed by 3 bases and J by 2 bases, 7 bases remained unmatched. CDR3 in DNA: TGTGCCAGTAGTATTGGGGGGACAGGGGGCGAAAACACTGAAGCTTTCTTT. This encodes CASSIGGTGGENTEAFF.

The chain uses TRBV13 and TRBJ2-3; 10 positions agree with TRBD2. V lost 0 bases, J lost 1 base, and 4 bases stayed unmatched. The CDR3 is made up of 17 amino acids. Germline V lookup: CDR1 PRHDT, CDR2 FYEKMQ (reference sequence). CDR3 bases: TGTGCCAGCAGCTTAGGCCCCGGGACTAGCGGCACAGATACGCAGTATTTT. It yields the protein CASSLGPGTSGTDTQYF.

This chain joins TRBV5-1 and TRBJ1-2; no firm D call. Trimming stripped 0 bases from V and 3 bases from J, with 12 bases between. CDR1 is SGHRS, CDR2 YFSETQ, per germline. This CDR3 spans 15 amino acids. The CDR3 region has the DNA TGCGCCAGCAGCTTGGGCACCGGGTATTACTATGGCTACACCTTC. Its translation is CASSLGTGYYYGYTF.

The CDR3 nucleotides are TGTGCCAGCAGGACTTCGGGCGGGAGGGCCGACGAGCAGTACTTC. Translated, it gives CASRTSGGRADEQYF. The chain carries TRBV27 and TRBJ2-7; 9 bases align to TRBD2. Germline loops: CDR1 MNHEY, CDR2 SMNVEV (reference sequence). This CDR3 spans 15 amino acids. V lost 6 bases, J lost 5 bases, and 11 bases stayed unmatched.

The V and J genes are TRBV10-2 and TRBJ2-5; D call uncertain. The length of the CDR3 is 14 residues. In germline, CDR1 is WSHSY, CDR2 SAAADI. V was shortened by 0 bases and J by 5 bases, with 10 bases between the two germline ends. The CDR3 DNA follows: TGCGCCAGCAGTGAGTCAACAGTGGGGGAGACCCAGTACTTC. This encodes CASSESTVGETQYF.

This chain uses TRBV10-3 with TRBJ2-1; tentatively, D is TRBD1 (5 bases). Germline CDR1 reads ENHRY; CDR2 reads SYGVKD. V was pared by 4 bases and J by 5 bases, with 9 bases between. The CDR3 consists of 13 residues. CDR3 sequence (DNA): TGTGCCATCAGTGGCCCAGGGAACAATGAGCAGTTCTTC. It yields the protein CAISGPGNNEQFF.

This CDR3 reads CASTPGLTTEQYF. The CDR3 nucleotides are TGTGCCAGCACTCCGGGACTGACCACCGAGCAGTACTTC. The genes are TRBV2 and TRBJ2-7, with D perhaps matching TRBD2 (6 bases). The germline V gene encodes CDR1 SNHLY and CDR2 FYNNEI. CDR3 length: 13 residues. V gave up 7 bases and J gave up 6 bases, with 16 bases separating them.

The chain links TRBV28 to TRBJ2-2; tentative D call: TRBD2 (6 bases). The length of the CDR3 is 15 residues. Germline assignment: CDR1 MDHEN and CDR2 SYDVKM. Trimming pared 1 base from V and 4 bases from J, leaving 10 bases between. CDR3 DNA: TGTGCCAGCAGTTTATTTCGGGAGATCACCGGGGAGCTGTTTTTT. It yields the protein CASSLFREITGELFF.